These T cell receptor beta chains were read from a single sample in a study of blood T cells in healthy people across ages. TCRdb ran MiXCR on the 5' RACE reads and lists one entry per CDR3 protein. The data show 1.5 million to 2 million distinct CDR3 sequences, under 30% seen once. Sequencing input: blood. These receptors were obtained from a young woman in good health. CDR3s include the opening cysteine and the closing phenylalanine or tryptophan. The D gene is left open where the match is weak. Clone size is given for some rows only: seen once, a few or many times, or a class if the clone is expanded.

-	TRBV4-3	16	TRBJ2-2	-	TGCGCCAGCAGCCAAGATGGAGGGAGCATCACCGGGGAGCTGTTTTTT	CASSQDGGSITGELFF
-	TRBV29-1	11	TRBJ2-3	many	TGCAGCGTTGGGAACGGTGATACGCAGTATTTT	CSVGNGDTQYF
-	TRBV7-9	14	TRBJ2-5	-	TGTGCCAGCACCCCTCTCGACAGTCAAGAGACCCAGTACTTC	CASTPLDSQETQYF
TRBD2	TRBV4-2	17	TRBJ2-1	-	TGTGCCAGCAGCCAAGATCAGCGAGGGACTAGTCGACCTGAGCAGTTCTTC	CASSQDQRGTSRPEQFF
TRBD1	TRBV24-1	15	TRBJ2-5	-	TGTGCCACCAGTGATCCGGGACAGGGAGTCGAGACCCAGTACTTC	CATSDPGQGVETQYF
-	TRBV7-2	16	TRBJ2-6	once	TGTGCCAGCAGCCCTCAGACGGGCTCTGGGGCCAACGTCCTGACTTTC	CASSPQTGSGANVLTF
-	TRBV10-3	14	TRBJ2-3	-	TGTGCCATCAGTGACAGGGGGGATGGAGGTACGCAGTATTTT	CAISDRGDGGTQYF
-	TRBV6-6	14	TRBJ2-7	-	TGTGCCAGCAGTTACCCCCAGACAGGATCCGAGCAGTACTTC	CASSYPQTGSEQYF
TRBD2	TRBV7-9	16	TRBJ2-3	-	TGTGCCGGATCAATTAACCGACTAGCGAAAACAGATACGCAGTATTTT	CAGSINRLAKTDTQYF
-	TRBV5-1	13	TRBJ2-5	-	TGCGCCAGCAGCACGCCCAGGGAAGAGACCCAGTACTTC	CASSTPREETQYF
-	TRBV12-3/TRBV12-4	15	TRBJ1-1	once	TGTGCCAGCAGTTACGGTAAGGGATGGAACACTGAAGCTTTCTTT	CASSYGKGWNTEAFF
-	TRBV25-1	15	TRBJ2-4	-	TGTGCCAGCAGTAACCGGGACATCTCCTACAATGAGCAGTACTTC	CASSNRDISYNEQYF
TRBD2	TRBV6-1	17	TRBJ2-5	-	TGTGCCAGCAGGAAGAATTGGGCGGGAGTGGAGCAAGAGACCCAGTACTTC	CASRKNWAGVEQETQYF
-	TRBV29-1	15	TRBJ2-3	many	TGCAGCGTTCAAAGGGGACCGCCGGGCACAGATACGCAGTATTTT	CSVQRGPPGTDTQYF
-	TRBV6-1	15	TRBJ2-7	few	TGTGCCAGCAGTGAAGCGGGAGAGTCCCTCCGCGAGCAGTACTTC	CASSEAGESLREQYF
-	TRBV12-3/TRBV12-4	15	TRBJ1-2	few	TGTGCCAGCAGTTCGGTACAGGGTGTAGTGGATGGCTACACCTTC	CASSSVQGVVDGYTF
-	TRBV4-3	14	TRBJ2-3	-	TGCGTCAGCAGCCAAGCCCCCGGCCCGGGTACGCAGTATTTT	CVSSQAPGPGTQYF
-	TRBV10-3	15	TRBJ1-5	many	TGTGCCATCAGTGACGGGCAGGTAGAAGGTCAGCCCCAGCATTTT	CAISDGQVEGQPQHF
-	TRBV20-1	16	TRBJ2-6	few	TGCAGTGCTAGAGCGGGCCCAGGGGCTGGGGCCAACGTCCTGACTTTC	CSARAGPGAGANVLTF
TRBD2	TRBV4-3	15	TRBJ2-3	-	TGCGCCAGCAGCCAAGATGGCGGGAGGTCAGATACGCAGTATTTT	CASSQDGGRSDTQYF
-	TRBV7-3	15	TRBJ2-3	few	TGTGCCAGCAGCTTAGGGGGGACTGTAGCAGATACGCAGTATTTT	CASSLGGTVADTQYF
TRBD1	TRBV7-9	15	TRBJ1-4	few	TGTGCCAGCAGCGCTAGACAGGGGGCGAGTGAAAAACTGTTTTTT	CASSARQGASEKLFF
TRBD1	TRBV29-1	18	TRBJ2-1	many	TGCAGCGTTAGAGAGGACAGGGCCTATAGTGTCGCCTACAATGAGCAGTTCTTC	CSVREDRAYSVAYNEQFF
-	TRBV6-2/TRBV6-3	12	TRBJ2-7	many	TGTGCCACCACAGACAACTCCTACGAGCAGTACTTC	CATTDNSYEQYF
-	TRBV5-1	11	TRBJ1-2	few	TGCGCCAGCAGCTTCAGTTCCGGCTACACCTTC	CASSFSSGYTF
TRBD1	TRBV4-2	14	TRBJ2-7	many	TGTGCCAGCAGCCAAGGACAGGGGACCCACGAGCAGTACTTC	CASSQGQGTHEQYF
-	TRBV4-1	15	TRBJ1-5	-	TGCGCCAGCAGCCAAATGACAGGTGGGAATCAGCCCCGGCATTTT	CASSQMTGGNQPRHF
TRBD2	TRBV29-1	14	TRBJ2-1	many	TGCAGCGTACACGGGACTAGATACTACAATGAGCAGTTCTTC	CSVHGTRYYNEQFF
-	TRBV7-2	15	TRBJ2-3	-	TGTGCCAGCAGCTGGCCACGGACGGGATCAGATACGCAGTATTTT	CASSWPRTGSDTQYF
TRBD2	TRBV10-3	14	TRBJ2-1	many	TGTGCCACCGGCGCGGGAGGGGCCGACAATGAGCAGTTCTTC	CATGAGGADNEQFF
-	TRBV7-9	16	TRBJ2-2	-	TGTGCCAGCAGTAAAGGGGCAGGGGAAGGAACCGGGGAGCTGTTTTTT	CASSKGAGEGTGELFF
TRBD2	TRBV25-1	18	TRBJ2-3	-	TGTGCCAGCAGTGAAGTTGTCGGGGCGGGGGGAAGGACAGATACGCAGTATTTT	CASSEVVGAGGRTDTQYF
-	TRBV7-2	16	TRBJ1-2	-	TGTGCCAGCAGCCCGACAAGGGGGACGGCGGGCGGGGGCTACACCTTC	CASSPTRGTAGGGYTF
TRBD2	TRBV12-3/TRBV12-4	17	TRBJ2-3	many	TGTGCCAGCAGCCCGACTAGCGGGAGGGCCGACCGGGATACGCAGTATTTT	CASSPTSGRADRDTQYF
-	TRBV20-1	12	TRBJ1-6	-	TGCAGTGCTGGGTACCAGGCCCGGCCCCTCCACTTT	CSAGYQARPLHF
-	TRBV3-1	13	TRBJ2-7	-	TGTGCCAACAGCACGACTATTTACTACGAGCAGTACTTC	CANSTTIYYEQYF
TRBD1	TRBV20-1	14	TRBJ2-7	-	TGCAGTGCCCCGCCAACAGGGGAAGAAGGCGAGCAGTACTTC	CSAPPTGEEGEQYF
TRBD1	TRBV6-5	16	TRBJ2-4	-	TGTGCCAGCAGTCGGGACAGGGCCGACCTCCGGAACATTCAGTACTTC	CASSRDRADLRNIQYF
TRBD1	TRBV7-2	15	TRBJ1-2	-	TGTGCCAGCAGCTGGGGCCCGACAGGGGAGGTTGGCTACACCTTC	CASSWGPTGEVGYTF
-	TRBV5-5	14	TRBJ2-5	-	TGTGCCAGCAGATCTAGGGGCGCAGGAGAGACCCAGTACTTC	CASRSRGAGETQYF
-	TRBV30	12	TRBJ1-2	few	TGTGCCTCGGGACGGCGGGCGGATGGCTACACCTTC	CASGRRADGYTF
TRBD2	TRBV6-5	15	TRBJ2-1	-	TGTGCCAGCAGTGTACTGGGACTAGCGGAAGGGACCCAGTTCTTC	CASSVLGLAEGTQFF
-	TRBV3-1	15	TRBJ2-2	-	TGTGCCAGCACCACTGGGACGGCGAACACCGGGGAGCTGTTTTTT	CASTTGTANTGELFF
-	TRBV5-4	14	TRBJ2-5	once	TGTGCCAGCAGCTTGAAGCAGCAAGGAGAGACCCAGTACTTC	CASSLKQQGETQYF
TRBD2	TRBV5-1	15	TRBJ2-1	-	TGCGCCAGCAGCGAGACCGGCGGGAGAGCCGATGAGCAGTTCTTC	CASSETGGRADEQFF
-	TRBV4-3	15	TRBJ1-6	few	TGCGCCAGCAGCCAAGATGGCACGGCGAATTCACCCCTCCACTTT	CASSQDGTANSPLHF
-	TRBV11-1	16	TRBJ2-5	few	TGTGCCAGCAGCTTAGGATCCAGATTGTACCAAGAGACCCAGTACTTC	CASSLGSRLYQETQYF
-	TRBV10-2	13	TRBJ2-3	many	TGCGCCAGCAGTGTATTATTGCAAGATACGCAGTATTTT	CASSVLLQDTQYF
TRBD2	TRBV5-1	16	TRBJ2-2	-	TGCGCCAGCAGCTTGTTAGCGGGAGTCCTTCACGGGGAGCTGTTTTTT	CASSLLAGVLHGELFF
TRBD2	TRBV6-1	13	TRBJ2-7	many	TGTGCCAGCAGTTCGACTAGCCTCTACGAGCAGTACTTC	CASSSTSLYEQYF